Below, one TCR beta chain is given with its context. The CDR3 sequence is 14 residues long. The germline V gene encodes CDR1 MNHEY and CDR2 SVGAGI. Trimming stripped 0 bases from V and 5 bases from J, with 10 bases between. The record originates from a study of cytomegalovirus exposure and HLA in healthy donors. As for the study in general: When fewer than 400 donors were genotyped, over 80% of them were found to fall in the Caucasian-associated ancestry cluster.

Amplification used 60 Vbeta primers and 13 Jbeta primers. Only in-frame clones appear in the TCRdb table, and some are missing; sequencing was by immunoSEQ multiplex PCR. The table shows 95,000 to 100,000 clones, with 76% occurring only once. Sequenced sample: PBMCs. V usage is TRBV6-5 and J usage is TRBJ1-1; TRBD1 might be the D (5 bases). The origin of this receptor is a woman aged 60-75 years in good health and CMV-seropositive. Here the CDR3 reads CASSYSGQWTEAFF. The CDR3 DNA sequence: TGTGCCAGCAGTTACTCGGGGCAGTGGACTGAAGCTTTCTTT.